The present TCR beta chain was sequenced within a study of T cell changes during pregnancy in multiple sclerosis. Generated by immunoSEQ multiplex PCR, the TCRdb table keeps only in-frame clones and is missing some. The sample holds tens of thousands of clones, around 89% seen once. The CDR3 is 13 amino acids. Germline assignment: CDR1 MNHEY and CDR2 SMNVEV (reference sequence). V lost 4 bases and J lost 4; bases outside the gene matches: 3. There are a few counts of this clone. The origin of this receptor is a female donor in good health, enrolled as a control in a pregnancy study. This chain connects TRBV27 to TRBJ2-7; TRBD1 agrees at 8 bases. The specimen was CD4+ T cells from peripheral blood mononuclear cells, collected in the first trimester of pregnancy. CDR3 nucleotide sequence: TGTGCCAGCAGTTCCCAGGGGGCTTACGAGCAGTACTTC. Translating it yields CASSSQGAYEQYF.